The 16 T cell receptor beta chains listed next were all sequenced from one sample in a study of preoperative IRX-2 immunotherapy in early breast cancer. The treatment is: preoperative locoregional IRX-2 cytokine immunotherapy. Assay used: immunoSEQ multiplex PCR; TCRdb lists only in-frame clones, some missing. The data contain a few thousand clones, 55% to 70% of them singletons. Sequencing was performed on tumor tissue, taken after IRX-2 immunotherapy. The receptor set was obtained from a human donor with breast cancer.

The chain recombines TRBV19 with TRBJ1-2, with TRBD1 matching over 12 bases. The CDR3 runs 15 residues. CDR1 and CDR2 from the germline V gene are LNHDA and SQIVND (reference sequence). V lost 4 bases and J lost 8; bases outside the gene matches: 8. The CDR3 nucleotides read TGTGCCAGTAGTACCCGGGACAGGGGGCTAAAGGGCTACACCTTC. The encoded protein is CASSTRDRGLKGYTF. The full variable domain, with the rest looked up from reference TRBV19 and TRBJ1-2, is DGGITQSPKYLFRKEGQNVTLSCEQNLNHDAMYWYRQDPGQGLRLIYYSQIVNDFQKGDIAEGYSVSREKKESFPLTVTSAQKNPTAFYLCASSTRDRGLKGYTFGSGTRLTVV.

This clone is large by share. The gene calls are TRBV6-8 and TRBJ2-7; no firm D call. The CDR3 totals 13 residues. The V gene lost 4 bases and the J gene lost 3 bases, with 10 bases spanning the gap. Germline CDR1 is MNHGY and CDR2 is SAAAGT. The DNA for the CDR3 is TGTGCCAGCAGTTCCAAGGCAGGCTACGAGCAGTACTTC. Its translation: CASSSKAGYEQYF.

This chain connects TRBV16 to TRBJ2-7; the D gene is possibly TRBD2 (6 bases). This CDR3 contains 15 residues. The germline V and J ends were trimmed by 4 bases and 0 bases, with 13 bases remaining between them. CDR1 and CDR2 (germline): KGHSY, FQNENV. The CDR3, as DNA: TGTGCCAGCAGCCCTATGGCGGGGAGCTCCTACGAGCAGTACTTC. Translated, it gives CASSPMAGSSYEQYF.

This clone was recorded a few times. This chain joins TRBV19 and TRBJ2-1; 8 positions match TRBD2. J lost 3 bases, V lost 1 base, and 5 bases had no gene match. The germline gives CDR1 LNHDA, CDR2 SQIVND (reference sequence). The CDR3 is 16 amino acids. CDR3 sequence reads: CASSIAQREIYNEQFF. The DNA of the CDR3 is TGTGCCAGTAGTATAGCCCAGCGGGAGATCTACAATGAGCAGTTCTTC. The whole variable domain, remainder taken from reference TRBV19 and TRBJ2-1, is DGGITQSPKYLFRKEGQNVTLSCEQNLNHDAMYWYRQDPGQGLRLIYYSQIVNDFQKGDIAEGYSVSREKKESFPLTVTSAQKNPTAFYLCASSIAQREIYNEQFFGPGTRLTVL.

The chain recombines TRBV6-8 with TRBJ1-1, with 9 bases lining up with TRBD1. The germline CDR1 and CDR2 sequences are MNHGY and SAAAGT. Trimming removed 5 bases from V and 5 bases from J; junction bases left unmatched: 6. The CDR3 extends over 14 amino acids. The CDR3 nucleotides read TGTGCCAGCAGTCCCGACAGGGGGGGGACTGAAGCTTTCTTT. Its translation is CASSPDRGGTEAFF.

J is TRBJ2-7 and V is TRBV18, with TRBD1 matching over 8 bases. Germline V lookup: CDR1 KGHSH, CDR2 LQKENI. This CDR3 region has 13 residues. The V and J ends lost 5 bases and 3 bases, in that order; junction bases with no gene match: 3. CDR3 nucleotides: TGTGCCAGCTCATTCGGACAGGGCTACGAGCAGTACTTC. Amino acids: CASSFGQGYEQYF. The full variable domain, in which reference TRBV18 and TRBJ2-7 provide the parts outside the CDR3, is NAGVMQNPRHLVRRRGQEARLRCSPMKGHSHVYWYRQLPEEGLKFMVYLQKENIIDESGMPKERFSAEFPKEGPSILRIQQVVRGDSAAYFCASSFGQGYEQYFGPGTRLTVT.

This chain connects TRBV6-8 to TRBJ2-7; D remains unclear. Germline V gene sequence: CDR1 MNHGY, CDR2 SAAAGT. This CDR3 contains 14 residues. Trimming cost V 6 bases and J 2 bases, with 14 bases left between them. CDR3 bases: TGTGCCAGCAGCGGTGCAGGAAAACCCTACGAGCAGTACTTC. Translated, it gives CASSGAGKPYEQYF.

As regards this clone: A base was left unread or ambiguous, and X is written for its residue. This chain links TRBV11-3 with TRBJ2-7; D uncertain. The V end lost 6 bases, the J end lost 0 bases, and 12 bases lay between the germline ends. The length of the CDR3 is 14 residues. Germline lookup yields CDR1 SGHNT and CDR2 YENEEA. The CDR3: CASSWXTPSYEQYF. DNA of the CDR3: TGTGCCAGCAGTTGGKCAACCCCCTCCTACGAGCAGTACTTC.

The sample holds a few counts of this clone. The V and J genes are TRBV28 and TRBJ2-6, with D possibly TRBD2 on 5 matching bases. V dropped 7 bases and J dropped 2 bases, with 12 bases sitting between them. This CDR3 region has 15 residues. In germline, CDR1 is MDHEN, CDR2 SYDVKM. CDR3 loop: CASMSTMAGANVLTF. CDR3 bases: TGTGCCAGCATGTCGACTATGGCTGGGGCCAACGTCCTGACTTTC.

The chain combines TRBV19 with TRBJ2-5; the match to TRBD1 covers 10 bases. The germline V gene encodes CDR1 LNHDA and CDR2 SQIVND (reference sequence). CDR3 size: 14 residues. V was clipped by 8 bases and J by 4 bases; unmatched bases: 7. The CDR3 loop reads CASQGGQGGETQYF. Here the CDR3 DNA reads TGTGCCAGTCAAGGCGGACAGGGGGGAGAGACCCAGTACTTC.

The chain couples TRBV7-5 to TRBJ2-7; TRBD1 is the table's D call, not checked against the DNA. TRBV7-5 is described as a pseudogene. CDR3 length equals 15 residues. The CDR3: CASSEPGTGLGEQYF. CDR3 in DNA: TGTGCCAGCAGCGAACCAGGGACAGGGCTAGGCGAGCAGTACTTC.

The rearrangement joins TRBV6-7 to TRBJ2-1; the D call may be TRBD1 or TRBD2 (5 bases each). TRBV6-7 is labeled an ORF, and its function is uncertain. The V and J ends lost 4 bases and 10 bases respectively, with 8 bases between them. The CDR3 sequence is 11 residues long. The CDR3 DNA reads TGTGCCAGCAGTTGGGGACGCGAGCAGTTCTTC. This gives the protein CASSWGREQFF.

The chain recombines TRBV11-3 with TRBJ1-1, with 8 bases fitting TRBD1. The germline CDR1 and CDR2 sequences are SGHNT and YENEEA. V trimming: 1 base; J trimming: 4 bases; junction bases outside the gene matches: 11. The CDR3 is 17 residues long. The DNA for the CDR3 is TGTGCCAGCAGCTTAGGTGGGACAGGAAGGTTGGGCACTGAAGCTTTCTTT. Protein sequence: CASSLGGTGRLGTEAFF.

This clone has a handful of counts. V is TRBV7-1 and J is TRBJ2-5, with D unclear. TRBV7-1 is noted as an ORF with a role that remains uncertain. There are 13 residues in the CDR3. The V gene lost 5 bases and the J gene lost 5 bases, with 12 bases spanning the gap. The CDR3 reads CASSQSRTETQYF. CDR3 in DNA: TGTGCCAGCAGCCAATCTAGAACGGAGACCCAGTACTTC.

The chain is built from TRBV28 and TRBJ2-1; no clear D. The V gene lost 7 bases and the J gene lost 7 bases, with 14 bases spanning the gap. The CDR3 spans 13 residues. Germline CDR1 and CDR2: MDHEN and SYDVKM. CDR3 DNA: TGTGCCAGCACTCCCGTAGGCCTTAATGAGCAGTTCTTC. The encoded protein is CASTPVGLNEQFF.

The chain links TRBV7-1 to TRBJ2-5, with a tentative D call TRBD1 (5 bases). TRBV7-1 is noted as an ORF with a role that remains uncertain. The length of the CDR3 is 14 residues. The ends were cut back, 4 bases at V and 2 bases at J, with 11 bases in the middle. The CDR3: CASSLGRAQETQYF. The CDR3 nucleotides read TGTGCCAGCAGCTTAGGCAGGGCTCAAGAGACCCAGTACTTC.